Listed below are T cell receptor beta chains from one sample, sequenced in a study of CD8 T cells in ankylosing spondylitis. MiXCR, run by TCRdb on the 5' RACE reads, gives a single entry per CDR3 protein. The sample lists roughly 490,000 distinct CDR3 sequences, roughly 5.2% occurring once. Sequenced input: blood, either unsorted or a sorted T cell fraction (not recorded which). These receptor sequences come from a male donor with ankylosing spondylitis. The CDR3 runs from the conserved cysteine through the conserved F or W. Each record gives: J gene, CDR3 length, V gene, CDR3 protein.

J: TRBJ2-7
length: 12
V: TRBV6-5
CDR3: CASSYPGFEQYF

J: TRBJ2-3
length: 15
V: TRBV5-1
CDR3: CASSLVTGGTDTQYF

J: TRBJ2-5
length: 15
V: TRBV7-2
CDR3: CASSPGTLPRETQYF

J: TRBJ1-5
length: 15
V: TRBV6-2/TRBV6-3
CDR3: CASSYRAAPNQPQHF

J: TRBJ1-3
length: 16
V: TRBV5-1
CDR3: CASSSEPTAYGNTIYF

J: TRBJ2-2
length: 13
V: TRBV6-1
CDR3: CASREKNTGELFF

J: TRBJ2-1
length: 14
V: TRBV7-2
CDR3: CASSLRAGESEQFF

J: TRBJ2-7
length: 13
V: TRBV4-3
CDR3: CASSQRLSYEQYF

J: TRBJ1-2
length: 11
V: TRBV20-1
CDR3: CSARDWIGYTF

J: TRBJ2-1
length: 15
V: TRBV29-1
CDR3: CSVQTSGSNWNEQFF

J: TRBJ1-1
length: 13
V: TRBV5-6
CDR3: CASSRGGGTEAFF

J: TRBJ2-1
length: 11
V: TRBV20-1
CDR3: CSGLAGGVQFF

J: TRBJ2-5
length: 18
V: TRBV11-1
CDR3: CASSFYPVAGGVVETQYF

J: TRBJ2-5
length: 15
V: TRBV4-3
CDR3: CASSQAVGDSETQYF

J: TRBJ2-2
length: 15
V: TRBV6-2/TRBV6-3
CDR3: CASSYEAGYTGELFF

J: TRBJ2-7
length: 16
V: TRBV19
CDR3: CASSRYSGQAPYEQYF

J: TRBJ2-5
length: 14
V: TRBV5-1
CDR3: CASSKGTNQETQYF

J: TRBJ2-1
length: 14
V: TRBV7-2
CDR3: CASSLDGHRGEQFF

J: TRBJ2-7
length: 16
V: TRBV4-3
CDR3: CASSQDLGSSSYEQYF

J: TRBJ2-2
length: 17
V: TRBV7-2
CDR3: CASSLRWGGRSTGELFF

J: TRBJ2-1
length: 15
V: TRBV12-3/TRBV12-4
CDR3: CASSSYSDSYNEQFF

J: TRBJ2-3
length: 16
V: TRBV7-2
CDR3: CASSASGHRDTDTQYF

J: TRBJ2-3
length: 15
V: TRBV12-3/TRBV12-4
CDR3: CASSLILADADTQYF

J: TRBJ2-2
length: 16
V: TRBV9
CDR3: CASSVDGETNTGELFF